These T cell receptor beta chains were read from a single sample in a study of response to subunit inactivated influenza vaccine. MiXCR was run by TCRdb on the RT-PCR reads, yielding one entry per CDR3 protein. The sample lists hundreds of thousands of distinct CDR3 sequences, around 8% seen once, with roughly 13% in the top ten. The sequencing here drew on PBMCs from blood, taken roughly 24 months after vaccination. The source is a man aged 50-75 years who received an inactivated influenza vaccine. The CDR3 runs from the conserved cysteine through the conserved F or W. D genes are given only for firm matches. Only part of the rows carry a size: once, few, many, or a class if the clone is expanded.

d_call	j_call	clone_size	v_call	cdr3_nt	cdr3_aa
.	TRBJ2-4	few	TRBV5-1	TGCGCCAGCAGCTCGGACACCACGGGCATTCAGTACTTC	CASSSDTTGIQYF
TRBD1	TRBJ2-7	few	TRBV24-1	TGTGCCACCAGTGATCCTTCGACAGGGGATGGGTACGAGCAGTACTTC	CATSDPSTGDGYEQYF
TRBD2	TRBJ2-1	many	TRBV6-5	TGTGCCAGCAGTTATCAAAGCGGGAGAGGCAATGAGCAGTTCTTC	CASSYQSGRGNEQFF
TRBD1	TRBJ2-5	once	TRBV3-1	TGTGCCAGCAGCCAACAGACAGGGGGCATTGTTGTCATACAAGAGACCCAGTACTTC	CASSQQTGGIVVIQETQYF
TRBD2	TRBJ2-1	few	TRBV12-3/TRBV12-4	TGTGCCAGCAGTTTAAGGTCTAGCGGGATGAATGAGCAGTTCTTC	CASSLRSSGMNEQFF
.	TRBJ2-5	few	TRBV7-2	TGTGCCAGCAGCTTAGATCTCGAGCCAGAGACCCAGTACTTC	CASSLDLEPETQYF
TRBD1	TRBJ1-1	.	TRBV3-1	TGTGCCAGCAGGCGACAGGGGGAAACTGAAGCTTTCTTT	CASRRQGETEAFF
TRBD1	TRBJ2-7	.	TRBV4-3	TGCGCCAGCAGCCAAGATGTCGGGACAGGGGTCTACGAGCAGTACTTC	CASSQDVGTGVYEQYF
.	TRBJ1-2	few	TRBV5-1	TGCGCCAGCAGCTTGGCCGGGACCGCTACCGGCTACACCTTC	CASSLAGTATGYTF
TRBD1	TRBJ1-1	few	TRBV20-1	TGCAGTGCTATAAGACAGGGGAAGAACACTGAAGCTTTCTTT	CSAIRQGKNTEAFF
.	TRBJ2-2	many	TRBV15	TGTGCCACCAGCAATGGTCCTAGCGAGATCACCGGGGAGCTGTTTTTT	CATSNGPSEITGELFF
.	TRBJ2-7	few	TRBV6-5	TGTGCCAGCAGTTACTCCAGGTTTGGTGAGCAGTACTTC	CASSYSRFGEQYF
TRBD1	TRBJ2-7	.	TRBV7-8	TGTGCCAGCAGCATAAGTAGGGGACAGGGGGTCCCCGCGAGGTACTTC	CASSISRGQGVPARYF
.	TRBJ1-4	.	TRBV28	TGTGCCAGCAGCCCTGGACAGACTAATGAAAAACTGTTTTTT	CASSPGQTNEKLFF
TRBD1	TRBJ2-1	few	TRBV11-2	TGTGCCAGCAGGGGGACAGGGGTCTACAATGAGCAGTTCTTC	CASRGTGVYNEQFF
.	TRBJ1-2	many	TRBV12-3/TRBV12-4	TGTGCCAGCAGTCTCTCTCGGAACTATGGCTACACCTTC	CASSLSRNYGYTF
.	TRBJ1-1	many	TRBV4-3	TGCGCCAGCAGCCAAGATCAGGCCGGGACCAACACTGAAGCTTTCTTT	CASSQDQAGTNTEAFF
.	TRBJ2-3	many	TRBV7-9	TGTGCCAGCAGCTTACTATCAGATACGCAGTATTTT	CASSLLSDTQYF
TRBD1	TRBJ2-3	few	TRBV7-6	TGTGCCAGCAGCACCAGGGGGTTAAGCACAGATACGCAGTATTTT	CASSTRGLSTDTQYF
.	TRBJ2-2	many	TRBV12-3/TRBV12-4	TGTGCCAGCAGTCCCCGGGTTAGAGCCAACACCGGGGAGCTGTTTTTT	CASSPRVRANTGELFF
.	TRBJ1-1	few	TRBV20-1	TGCAGTGCTAGAACAGGCTTTCTTGAAGCTTTCTTT	CSARTGFLEAFF
TRBD1	TRBJ2-5	.	TRBV29-1	TGCAGCGTAAACAGGGGGGTAGGAGAGACCCAGTACTTC	CSVNRGVGETQYF
.	TRBJ1-5	few	TRBV6-6	TGTGCCAGCGGAAGGCTTAATCAGCCCCAGCATTTT	CASGRLNQPQHF